The following is a T cell receptor beta chain sequence with its context. The CDR3 runs to 13 residues. Germline V gene sequence: CDR1 SGHTA, CDR2 FQGTGA. Germline trimming cut 5 bases from V and 10 bases from J; bases unmatched to any gene: 9. This sample is drawn from a study of technical replicates of blood from a handful of donors. The protocol was immunoSEQ multiplex PCR, while the TCRdb copy is restricted to in-frame clones and leaves out a portion. This sample has some 57,000 clones, with roughly 86% found just once. The sequenced sample consisted of PBMCs. This chain connects TRBV7-3 to TRBJ1-1, with 8 bases lining up with TRBD1. This clonotype was sampled from a human donor in good health. Some clones in this sample may be carry-over from other donors' samples. CDR3 DNA sequence: TGTGCCAGCAGCACGTCAGGGGGCGCGGTAGCTTTCTTT. This codes for CASSTSGGAVAFF. The variable domain in full, with the rest retrieved from reference TRBV7-3 and TRBJ1-1, is GAGVSQTPSNKVTEKGKYVELRCDPISGHTALYWYRQSLGQGPEFLIYFQGTGAADDSGLPNDRFFAVRPEGSVSTLKIQRTERGDSAVYLCASSTSGGAVAFFGQGTRLTVV.